Shown below are 14 T cell receptor beta chains from a single sample sequenced in a study of blood T cell repertoires in COVID-19. The data were produced by immunoSEQ multiplex PCR, yet TCRdb's version contains in-frame clones alone and is incomplete. In the table there are about 120,000 clones, 70% to 90% of which are singletons. The sample comprised peripheral blood. These receptors all stem from a human donor in a cohort sampled during active COVID-19.

J is TRBJ2-1 and V is TRBV14, with TRBD2 identical over 7 bases. This CDR3 contains 15 residues. With 6 bases clipped from V and 0 bases from J, the junction kept 5 bases outside the gene matches. Germline CDR1 and CDR2: SGHDN and FVKESK. CDR3 nucleotide sequence: TGTGCCAGCAGACATACTAGCGACTCCTACAATGAGCAGTTCTTC. Translated, it gives CASRHTSDSYNEQFF.

The chain combines TRBV27 with TRBJ1-2; D may be TRBD1 (6 bases). Germline V gene sequence: CDR1 MNHEY, CDR2 SMNVEV (reference sequence). Trimming pared 0 bases from V and 2 bases from J, leaving 19 bases between. CDR3 size: 18 residues. The CDR3 bases are TGTGCCAGCAGTTTATCGTCCGTGGGACATGCCCTAAACTATGGCTACACCTTC. It specifies CASSLSSVGHALNYGYTF.

Here the CDR3 reads CASSRGQASPYNEQFF. CDR3 in DNA: TGCGCCAGCAGCCGAGGACAGGCGAGCCCCTACAATGAGCAGTTCTTC. The rearrangement links TRBV4-1 to TRBJ2-1; the match to TRBD1 covers 7 bases. CDR1 and CDR2 (germline): MGHRA, YSYEKL. The CDR3 length is 16 residues. The ends lost 4 bases at V and 2 bases at J; junction bases unmatched: 8.

The chain combines TRBV7-8 with TRBJ2-2, with D possibly matching TRBD2 (5 bases). CDR1 is SGHVS, CDR2 FQNEAQ, per germline. V lost 1 base to trimming and J lost 0 bases, with 18 bases between them. The CDR3 runs to 19 residues. The DNA of the CDR3 is TGTGCCAGCAGCTTAGTACGGGGAAGTTCAGGCGCGAACACCGGGGAGCTGTTTTTT. As protein: CASSLVRGSSGANTGELFF.

The chain carries TRBV6-2 or TRBV6-3 and TRBJ2-3; 16 nucleotides align to TRBD2. The CDR3 runs to 19 residues. Per the germline V gene, CDR1 is MNHEY and CDR2 is SVGEGT. V was clipped by 4 bases and J by 4 bases; unmatched bases: 11. The CDR3 loop reads CASSWRGTSGGGLSDTQYF. In nucleotides, the CDR3 is TGTGCCAGCAGTTGGAGAGGGACTAGCGGGGGGGGCCTCTCAGATACGCAGTATTTT.

The chain joins TRBV4-1 to TRBJ1-6; D is perhaps TRBD1 (5 bases). The CDR3 is made up of 15 amino acids. Trimming shortened V by 4 bases and J by 6 bases, and 13 bases separated the two germline ends. In germline, CDR1 is MGHRA, CDR2 YSYEKL. The CDR3 DNA reads as TGCGCCAGCAGCCGCAGGGAGGGCTCTAATTCACCCCTCCACTTT. It encodes CASSRREGSNSPLHF.

The chain employs TRBV5-1 and TRBJ2-7, with 7 bases identical to TRBD1. Germline CDR1 and CDR2: SGHRS and YFSETQ. J lost 4 bases, V lost 3 bases, and 7 bases had no gene match. The CDR3 runs to 14 residues. CDR3 in amino acids: CASSSGTVGYEQYF. As DNA, the CDR3 is TGCGCCAGCAGCTCCGGGACAGTTGGGTACGAGCAGTACTTC.

The rearrangement links TRBV7-8 to TRBJ1-2, with 9 bases that match TRBD1. The CDR3 loop spans 15 amino acids. Germline V gives CDR1 SGHVS, CDR2 FQNEAQ. V lost 5 bases, J lost 8 bases, and 12 bases stayed unmatched. CDR3: CASSASTGGQRGYTF. The CDR3 DNA sequence: TGTGCCAGCAGCGCAAGTACAGGGGGCCAGCGAGGCTACACCTTC.

V usage is TRBV30 and J usage is TRBJ2-5; TRBD1 agrees at 8 bases. J was trimmed by 3 bases and V by 5 bases; bases with no gene match: 2. CDR3 length: 12 amino acids. Per the germline V gene, CDR1 is GTSNPN and CDR2 is SVGIG (reference sequence). The CDR3 here is CAWDRGEETQYF. In DNA form, the CDR3 reads TGTGCCTGGGACAGGGGAGAAGAGACCCAGTACTTC.

In its sample, this clone was seen once. V and J are TRBV5-8 and TRBJ1-1; 10 bases map to TRBD1. With V trimmed by 3 bases and J by 5 bases, 10 bases remained unmatched. Germline values: CDR1 SGHTS, CDR2 YDEGEE. CDR3 length equals 16 residues. Here the CDR3 reads CASSYYLTGGNTEAFF. For the CDR3, the DNA is TGTGCCAGCAGCTACTACCTGACAGGGGGCAATACTGAAGCTTTCTTT.

The chain joins TRBV9 to TRBJ1-2, with TRBD1 identical over 7 bases. This CDR3 spans 16 amino acids. The J segment lost 1 base and the V segment lost 3 bases, leaving 9 bases of the junction unmatched. Germline CDR1 reads SGDLS; CDR2 reads YYNGEE. The CDR3 here is CASSASGTDINYGYTF. CDR3 nucleotide sequence: TGTGCCAGCAGCGCCTCCGGGACAGATATTAACTATGGCTACACCTTC.

Details on this clone: An end of the junction does not agree with germline; a read error may underlie this. J is TRBJ2-1 and V is TRBV12-3 or TRBV12-4, with D hard to call. The CDR3 loop spans 12 amino acids. CDR3: CASSSTVNGQFF. DNA for the CDR3: TGTGCCAGCAGTTCAACGGTGAATGGGCAGTTCTTC.

Regarding this clone: A junction boundary mismatches the germline segment, possibly from a read error. The chain employs TRBV27 and TRBJ2-7; D is perhaps TRBD2 (6 bases). CDR1 and CDR2 (germline): MNHEY, SMNVEV (reference sequence). This CDR3 comprises 15 residues. CDR3 nucleotides: TGTGCCAGCAGTCTATCGGGACTGAGCTCCTACGAGCAGTACTTC. Translating it yields CASSLSGLSSYEQYF.

This chain links TRBV30 with TRBJ1-3; TRBD1 matches at 9 bases. CDR3 length equals 20 residues. Trimming at V came to 4 bases and at J to 0 bases, leaving 19 bases not matched to a gene. The germline gives CDR1 GTSNPN, CDR2 SVGIG (reference sequence). This CDR3 is CAWTPSPHRGLRGSGNTIYF. In DNA form, the CDR3 reads TGTGCCTGGACCCCCTCGCCCCACAGGGGGCTCCGAGGCTCTGGAAACACCATATATTTT.